This T cell receptor (beta chain) was captured by sequencing in a study of cytomegalovirus exposure and HLA in healthy donors (dated by TCRdb to the late 2010s). For context, the study as a whole: In an earlier analysis of approximately 500 of the donors, about 270 Gb of sequence data and roughly 100 million unique TCR beta sequences from about 190 million T cells were reported. A later analysis re-examined previously published TCR beta repertoires from about 700 donors and added high-resolution HLA genotyping to investigate patterns of TCR occurrence. Along with the approximately 700-subject first cohort, a separate validation cohort of 120 different subjects was used. Typing coverage varied by locus: roughly 620-630 donors for A, B, C, DRB1 and DQB1; more than 500 for DQA1; more than 600 for DPA1; 450 to 480 for DPB1. Every discovery cohort repertoire had been produced on one sequencing platform. HLA typing covered class I and class II loci at four-digit resolution. In a later genetic analysis, genome-wide SNP genotypes for about 55% of the 666 donors were used, and that subset was treated as a discovery cohort. Among about 400 genotyped donors of the cohort, an average of around 250,000 unique TCR beta nucleotide sequences was sequenced per donor, of which about 20% were non-productive. The aim of the study was to test whether cataloging public T cell receptors could identify signatures of past pathogen exposure. In an earlier analysis of 550 to 700 of the donors, high-throughput TCR beta sequencing was used to judge whether each TCR beta V gene segment behaved as functional or pseudogenic. An early release covering approximately 600 HLA-typed donors comprised approximately 300 gigabases of sequencing data and 85 million or so unique TCR sequences. To predict cytomegalovirus infection status, the study combined high-throughput TCR immunosequencing, statistical association of individual TCRs with disease status, and machine learning. The genetic ancestry cluster associated with self-reported Caucasian donors included about 81% of the 300 to 400 genotyped donors. Because of strong linkage in the cohort, roughly five DR-DQ haplotypes were treated as single units for association and clustering. Rather than using new phenotypic data, the later analysis identified candidate immune exposures from TCR beta sequences and from how often those sequences occurred across donors. The study profiled the T cell repertoires of about 640 subjects by immunosequencing and related them to cytomegalovirus serostatus. Alongside the repertoire data, information on donor age, sex, ethnicity and CMV serostatus was compiled.

The cohort was made up of about 670 healthy bone marrow donors. At the time of sampling, every cohort member was nominally healthy, though immune exposures that went unrecorded were likely present. The donor was CMV seropositive and belonged to the group of 250 to 300 seropositive cohort members. Every donor gave a peripheral blood sample, and the peripheral blood mononuclear cells from that sample were used for TCR beta sequencing. Genomic DNA extraction from the blood cell samples was performed with the Qiagen DNeasy Blood Extraction Kit. The germline V and J ends show losses of 1 base and 7 bases respectively, and no gene match explains 16 bases of the junction. Sequences SGHAT (CDR1) and FQNNGV (CDR2) are obtained from the germline V gene. The CDR3 spans 18 residues, from the cysteine through the phenylalanine. The CDR3 DNA has 54 bases and is translated from base 1. The paper's findings and limits, for the study overall: The authors suggested that the approach could potentially be generalized to other disease states and immunological phenotypes. Across donors, most TCR sequences were observed very rarely, whereas some public TCRs were present in many individuals. Correlated functional status among segregating V segments might reflect linkage disequilibrium, but an unknown experimental factor could not be ruled out. According to a later genetic analysis, donors in an Asian-associated ancestry cluster had fewer N-insertions in productive TCRs than the approximately 710-donor mean. A total of roughly 160 TCR beta chains were listed by the study as associated with cytomegalovirus. Sequencing depth was assumed to be roughly uniform across donors in the presence/absence analyses, though that assumption may not hold. The 87-base-pair reads could not distinguish some IMGT-functional V segments, including TRBV6-2 and TRBV6-3, so those segments were excluded. In a later analysis, around 17,000 TCR beta sequences were associated with specific HLA alleles at a false discovery rate of 0.05. In an earlier analysis of approximately 590 of the donors, most TCR beta V segments appeared in productive rearrangements about 87% or about 30% of the time, broadly matching IMGT annotations. When HLA alleles, especially DR and DQ, strongly co-occurred, attributing TCR associations to individual alleles was difficult. Compared with equally common non-associated chains, HLA-associated TCR beta chains in a later analysis were more clonally expanded and had lower generation probabilities. A later genetic analysis associated a missense DCLRE1C variant with V-gene and J-gene trimming of TCR beta chains, and an independent cohort replicated the association. Because counts were too low, under 20 rarely observed V segments, including chromosome 9 orphons, were left out of the earlier analysis of 587 of the donors. According to a later analysis, parvovirus B19, influenza, CMV and Epstein-Barr virus appeared linked to several top co-occurrence clusters. According to a later analysis, TCR association rates differed among HLA loci, with DRB1 alleles showing the most associated TCRs and HLA-C alleles showing the fewest. This cohort had only TCR beta chains sequenced, and the lack of alpha or paired-chain data limited which features could be detected. A cluster of highly shared sequence variants was judged likely to be a technical artifact of the sequencing pipeline. The classifier was reported to diagnose cytomegalovirus status with high specificity and sensitivity in both the original cohort and the validation cohort. Because some donors lacked HLA typing at each locus, the association tests relied only on the typed subset. Most CMV-associated TCR beta chains appeared to be HLA-restricted in a later analysis, and the HLA associations seemed to be driven largely by CMV exposure. For the cohort, immune exposure information was limited to CMV serostatus. Three of the identified cytomegalovirus-associated TCR beta chains were confirmed in vitro to be specific for cytomegalovirus antigens. A further reported finding was that TCR beta sequences accurately predicted the HLA-A and HLA-B alleles for most subjects in the first cohort.

Points on this clone: What this receptor recognizes is not known. No base qualities exist here, and no much larger clone lies one base off it.

Library preparation used the immunoSEQ multiplex PCR assay. For the multiplex PCR, a mixture combining 60 forward primers for TCR Vbeta segments and 13 reverse primers for TCR Jbeta segments was used. A multiplex PCR assay on genomic DNA amplified the CDR3 region of rearranged TCR beta genes. The amplified TCR beta libraries were sequenced on the Illumina HiSeq System as 87-base-pair reads. Under the source paper's analysis protocol: In a later analysis, tens of millions of unique TCR beta chains were counted across the 500 to 700 repertoires, and roughly 9.9 million of these chains were shared by at least two donors. Raw reads were error-corrected and collapsed into unique sequences by a nearest-neighbor algorithm in which closely related sequences were merged to remove PCR and sequencing errors. Alignment of CDR3 sequences to IMGT reference sequences was used to assign V, D and J gene segments. For a sequence to be retained, a match of at least six nucleotides to both a V gene segment and a J gene segment was required. Rearrangements were called productive when the CDR3 lacked stop codons and stayed in frame with V and J; all others were non-productive. Following IMGT convention, CDR3 was defined as the stretch from the second conserved V-encoded cysteine to the conserved J-encoded phenylalanine. In an earlier analysis of more than 550 of the donors, sequences lacking an unambiguous match to a single V gene segment were excluded. An earlier analysis of over 450 of the donors classified V segments as functional when productive rearrangements were above 56.7% and as segregating when the standard deviation between donors was above 5%. A statistical classification framework was built for diagnosing cytomegalovirus status from the catalog of TCR beta chain sequences. A later analysis assigned V and J genes by comparing TCR nucleotide sequences with IMGT/GENE-DB human TR gene sequences. In a later analysis, CDR3 sequences and most-parsimonious VDJ recombination scenarios were assigned using the TCRdist pipeline. In a later analysis, each TCR beta chain was defined by its CDR3 amino acid sequence together with its V-gene family, and reads lacking a unique V-gene family were excluded. A later analysis removed 550 to 650 highly shared, low-generation-probability nucleotide sequences to deal with suspected cross-contamination and a sequencing artifact. In a later analysis, a clonal expansion index was calculated for each public chain from normalized within-repertoire ranks of inferred template counts. In a later analysis, generation probabilities were computed with a VDJ recombination model fitted to out-of-frame rearrangements, and the resulting probabilities were checked against IGoR. A later analysis scored TCR-TCR, TCR-HLA and TCR-CMV co-occurrence with hypergeometric tests, applying a repertoire-size bias correction to TCR pairs. A later analysis estimated false discovery rates by permuting HLA or CMV assignments 20 times. A later analysis grouped co-occurring TCRs with DBSCAN, adding TCRdist sequence similarity when clustering within HLA-allele-positive subsets. Co-occurrence clustering excluded repertoires with fewer than 30,000 or more than 120,000 public chains, plus five with anomalous nucleotide sharing. The clones in this table, taken by TCRdb from immuneACCESS, are in-frame only. Not every clone is retained; where verified, under half of the shortfall comes from an unresolved V gene, and the cause of the rest is unknown. D and trimming come from the DNA, and the V and J calls and clone size come from that table. The sample contains some 180,000 clones, around four fifths of them found a single time. Jointly, the top ten make up 1.7% of the sample.

The V and J segments used are TRBV11-2 and TRBJ2-7, with 10 bases aligning to TRBD2. The sequencing input was PBMCs. The origin of this receptor is a man aged 40-55 years in good health and CMV-seropositive. The CDR3 amino acid sequence is: CASSLVPAGGPHGSEQYF. The DNA sequence is TGTGCCAGCAGCTTAGTCCCAGCGGGAGGGCCCCACGGAAGTGAGCAGTACTTC.